The 13 T cell receptor beta chains below all came from one sample that was sequenced in a study of CD8+ T cells in alopecia areata. Reverse transcription of extracted RNA yielded cDNA, which provided the sequencing template. Only in-frame clones appear in the TCRdb table, and some are missing; sequencing was by immunoSEQ multiplex PCR. The sample includes a few hundred thousand clones, more than 45% of them seen just once. The treatment is: oral pan-JAK inhibitor, 5-10 mg twice daily. The starting material was CD4+ T cells sorted from blood, obtained at week 4, from a patient treated with tofacitinib. These TCRs come from a human donor with alopecia areata.

The J gene is TRBJ1-2, the V gene TRBV6-5; 10 nucleotides line up with TRBD1. The CDR3 is 14 residues long. Germline lookup yields CDR1 MNHEY and CDR2 SVGAGI. V lost 8 bases to trimming and J lost 5 bases; unmatched junction nucleotides: 8. The CDR3 region is CASGRTGGRYGYTF. The CDR3 coding sequence is TGTGCCAGCGGTCGGACAGGGGGTCGTTATGGCTACACCTTC.

This clone has only a few counts. This chain joins TRBV10-3 and TRBJ2-3, with D maybe TRBD1 (6 bases). V dropped 5 bases and J dropped 4 bases, with 7 bases sitting between them. Germline assignment: CDR1 ENHRY and CDR2 SYGVKD. There are 12 residues in the CDR3. The CDR3 DNA follows: TGTGCCATCAGTACAGGGCCAGATACGCAGTATTTT. It encodes CAISTGPDTQYF.

To note about this clone: The sample holds other DNA sequences that translate to the same CDR3. The rearrangement joins TRBV29-1 to TRBJ2-3; the D gene is possibly TRBD2 (5 bases). Germline V gene lookup returns CDR1 SQVTM and CDR2 ANQGSEA. This CDR3 is built from 12 residues. Trimming removed 3 bases at V and 1 base at J, with 5 bases between. CDR3 in DNA: TGCAGCGTTGAGAGGGGCACAGATACGCAGTATTTT. Amino acid sequence: CSVERGTDTQYF.

This clone has a single count. The chain couples TRBV7-2 to TRBJ2-3; the D gene is possibly TRBD2 (6 bases). CDR1 is SGHTA, CDR2 FQGNSA, per germline. Deletions cut 1 base from V and 2 bases from J, with 10 bases between. The CDR3 is 15 residues long. This CDR3 is CASSLVRGSTDTQYF. CDR3 in DNA: TGTGCCAGCAGCTTAGTTCGGGGGTCCACAGATACGCAGTATTTT.

The J gene is TRBJ2-7, the V gene TRBV30; D ambiguous. Germline CDR1 and CDR2: GTSNPN and SVGIG (reference sequence). The CDR3 extends over 14 amino acids. The germline V and J ends were trimmed by 0 bases and 1 base, with 10 bases remaining between them. The CDR3, as DNA: TGTGCCTGGAGTGTAACCGTCAGTTCCTACGAGCAGTACTTC. Residues: CAWSVTVSSYEQYF.

The chain couples TRBV5-4 to TRBJ2-1, with 12 bases identical to TRBD2. The V and J ends lost 4 bases and 9 bases, in that order; junction bases with no gene match: 8. The germline gives CDR1 SGHNT, CDR2 YYREEE (reference sequence). The CDR3 extends over 15 amino acids. The CDR3 protein is CASSPWTSGEVEQFF. The CDR3 DNA reads TGTGCCAGCAGCCCATGGACTAGCGGGGAGGTTGAGCAGTTCTTC.

This chain joins TRBV4-3 and TRBJ2-1, with a tentative D call TRBD2 (5 bases). V lost 0 bases and J lost 15, with 15 bases in between. Germline CDR1 LGHNA, CDR2 YSLEER. The CDR3 is made up of 13 amino acids. This CDR3 reads CASSQDDGNSLFF. In nucleotides, the CDR3 is TGCGCCAGCAGCCAAGATGACGGGAATAGTCTGTTCTTC.

This rearrangement joins TRBV11-1 to TRBJ1-1; no firm D call. V lost 5 bases, J lost 7 bases, and 8 bases lay in between. Germline lookup yields CDR1 SGHAT and CDR2 FQDESV (reference sequence). CDR3 size: 11 residues. CDR3 loop: CASSLVNEAFF. The DNA of the CDR3 is TGTGCCAGCAGCCTCGTCAATGAAGCTTTCTTT.

The V call is TRBV30, the J call TRBJ1-1, with D maybe TRBD1 (6 bases). The CDR3 has 15 residues. Looked up from germline, CDR1 is GTSNPN and CDR2 is SVGIG (reference sequence). The V end lost 1 base, the J end lost 2 bases, and 14 bases lay between the germline ends. The CDR3, as DNA: TGTGCCTGGAGTGCCCAAGGGGGGGCAAACACTGAAGCTTTCTTT. As protein: CAWSAQGGANTEAFF. Based on the CDR3 plus reference TRBV30 and TRBJ1-1, the full variable domain is SQTIHQWPATLVQPVGSPLSLECTVEGTSNPNLYWYRQAAGRGLQLLFYSVGIGQISSEVPQNLSASRPQDRQFILSSKKLLLSDSGFYLCAWSAQGGANTEAFFGQGTRLTVV.

This clone showed up just once. This chain uses TRBV5-1 with TRBJ1-1; tentatively, D is TRBD1 (6 bases). V lost 4 bases to trimming and J lost 0 bases, with 13 bases between them. The CDR3 is 15 amino acids. The germline CDR1 and CDR2 sequences are SGHRS and YFSETQ. In DNA form, the CDR3 reads TGCGCCAGCAGCCCCAGACAGGACATGAACACTGAAGCTTTCTTT. Translating it yields CASSPRQDMNTEAFF.

The rearrangement joins TRBV9 to TRBJ2-2; D unclear. Trimming stripped 0 bases from V and 4 bases from J, with 7 bases between. Germline-derived CDR1 and CDR2 are SGDLS and YYNGEE. The CDR3 extends over 14 amino acids. The CDR3 protein is CASSVDGATGELFF. Here the CDR3 DNA reads TGTGCCAGCAGCGTAGACGGAGCCACCGGGGAGCTGTTTTTT. Drawing the rest from reference TRBV9 and TRBJ2-2, the complete variable domain is DSGVTQTPKHLITATGQRVTLRCSPRSGDLSVYWYQQSLDQGLQFLIQYYNGEERAKGNILERFSAQQFPDLHSELNLSSLELGDSALYFCASSVDGATGELFFGEGSRLTVL.

This clone came up a few times. The rearrangement uses TRBV5-1 and TRBJ2-1, with D maybe TRBD1 (5 bases). The CDR3 spans 15 residues. The V gene's germline CDR1 is SGHRS and CDR2 YFSETQ. Deletions cut 1 base from V and 0 bases from J, with 8 bases between. Here the CDR3 DNA reads TGCGCCAGCAGCTTGAGGCAGGGCTCCTACAATGAGCAGTTCTTC. Translation: CASSLRQGSYNEQFF. The whole variable domain, remainder taken from reference TRBV5-1 and TRBJ2-1, is KAGVTQTPRYLIKTRGQQVTLSCSPISGHRSVSWYQQTPGQGLQFLFEYFSETQRNKGNFPGRFSGRQFSNSRSEMNVSTLELGDSALYLCASSLRQGSYNEQFFGPGTRLTVL.

Only a few counts were recorded for this clone. The V call is TRBV6-4, the J call TRBJ1-6; D gene uncertain. The CDR3 has 13 amino acids. CDR1 is MRHNA and CDR2 is SNTAGT in the germline V gene. Between the trimmed V and J ends, which lost 3 bases and 6 bases, there was a span of 6 bases. DNA for the CDR3: TGTGCCAGCAGTGAAACCCTTAATTCACCCCTCCACTTT. This sequence encodes CASSETLNSPLHF.